This TCR beta chain was found in a study of cytomegalovirus exposure and HLA in healthy donors. Study context: Among around 200 million T cells, an earlier analysis found roughly 110 million unique TCR beta sequences.

Turning to this clone: Its target is not known.

60 Vbeta and 13 Jbeta primers were used in PCR. TCRdb's table, derived via immunoSEQ multiplex PCR, lists solely in-frame clones and lacks some. The repertoire has 130,000 or so clones, around 77% of them found once; the top ten carry roughly 5.7%. Study observations and caveats: The study designated roughly 160 TCR beta chains cytomegalovirus-associated. V- and J-gene trimming in TCR beta was tied to a missense DCLRE1C variant by an analysis performed later. Fewer N-insertions (relative to the roughly 730-donor mean) were reportedly seen in an Asian-associated ancestry cluster in a later analysis.

Material for sequencing was PBMCs. This receptor was taken from a young man in good health and CMV-seronegative.

The DNA of the CDR3 is TGTGCCAGCAGCGACCCGACTGGGCGGGGCTCCTACAATGAGCAGTTCTTC. It translates to CASSDPTGRGSYNEQFF. The V and J genes are TRBV9 and TRBJ2-1; a possible D gene is TRBD2 (6 bases). The germline V and J ends were trimmed by 3 bases and 0 bases, with 16 bases remaining between them. The CDR3 sequence is 17 residues long. The germline V gene encodes CDR1 SGDLS and CDR2 YYNGEE. The full variable domain, its missing parts supplied by reference TRBV9 and TRBJ2-1, is DSGVTQTPKHLITATGQRVTLRCSPRSGDLSVYWYQQSLDQGLQFLIQYYNGEERAKGNILERFSAQQFPDLHSELNLSSLELGDSALYFCASSDPTGRGSYNEQFFGPGTRLTVL.